Listed below are T cell receptor beta chains from one sample, sequenced in a study of beta chain features in type 1 diabetes. Using immunoSEQ multiplex PCR, the repertoire was profiled, and TCRdb retains in-frame clones only, with some absent. The table lists 30,000 or so clones, roughly 61% of them singletons. Material: Tregs from blood. These receptors all stem from a woman under 40 with type 1 diabetes. Each CDR3 is given with its conserved first and last residue. The D gene is left open where the match is weak. The size entry is marked missing in some rows and otherwise reads once, few, many or a size class.

clone_size	d_call	v_call	j_call	cdr3_nt	cdr3_aa
few	NA	TRBV5-1	TRBJ2-7	TGCGCCAGTCGGACAGATTACGAGCAGTACTTC	CASRTDYEQYF
NA	TRBD2	TRBV28	TRBJ2-7	TGTGCCAGCAGATTGGGGGGGTCTCCCTACGAGCAGTACTTC	CASRLGGSPYEQYF
NA	NA	TRBV7-2	TRBJ1-2	TGTGCCAGCAGCTTAGGCTGGGCAAACTATGGCTACACCTTC	CASSLGWANYGYTF
few	TRBD1	TRBV5-1	TRBJ1-1	TGCGCCAGCAGCCCAGGGGGTTATAACACTGAAGCTTTCTTT	CASSPGGYNTEAFF
NA	TRBD1	TRBV19	TRBJ2-3	TGTGCCAGTACCGCGACAGGGGGCTTCGGAGATACGCAGTATTTT	CASTATGGFGDTQYF
NA	NA	TRBV5-8	TRBJ2-7	TGTGCCAGCAGCTTGAATAGGGGCGGCGAGCAGTACTTC	CASSLNRGGEQYF
NA	NA	TRBV5-1	TRBJ2-3	TGCGCCAGCAGCCCCGGTTCCGTCGCACTCAGCACAGATACGCAGTATTTT	CASSPGSVALSTDTQYF
NA	NA	TRBV19	TRBJ2-3	TGTGCCAGTAGTATATCAGGGTACTTCACAGATACGCAGTATTTT	CASSISGYFTDTQYF
few	NA	TRBV5-1	TRBJ2-5	TGCGCCAGCAGCCCTGGGACTGGTAAAGAGACCCAGTACTTC	CASSPGTGKETQYF
NA	TRBD1	TRBV5-1	TRBJ1-1	TGCGCCAGCAGCCCACCGACAGGGGGGAACACTGAAGCTTTCTTT	CASSPPTGGNTEAFF
NA	NA	TRBV29-1	TRBJ2-1	TGCAGCGTTCGCCGCCCCAGTCGAAGCTCCTACAATGAGCAGTTCTTC	CSVRRPSRSSYNEQFF
NA	NA	TRBV5-1	TRBJ2-7	TGCGCCAGCAGCTTGGACAGGGACTACGAGCAGTACTTC	CASSLDRDYEQYF
NA	TRBD1	TRBV5-1	TRBJ2-7	TGCGCCAGCAGCCCCCGGGACAGGGCAGACTACGAGCAGTACTTC	CASSPRDRADYEQYF
NA	NA	TRBV6-6	TRBJ2-5	TGTGCCAGCAGTTCGGGACAAATACAAGAGACCCAGTACTTC	CASSSGQIQETQYF
NA	NA	TRBV28	TRBJ1-1	TGTGCCAGCACCAGGGAAGGGGAGGGGGGGGCCGAAGTTGCTTTCTTT	CASTREGEGGAEVAFF
NA	TRBD2	TRBV29-1	TRBJ2-3	TGCAGCGTGGGGACTAGAGGTTCAGATACGCAGTATTTT	CSVGTRGSDTQYF
few	NA	TRBV10-2	TRBJ2-3	TGCGCCATCTTACTTAGCACAGATACGCAGTATTTT	CAILLSTDTQYF
NA	NA	TRBV30	TRBJ1-4	TGTGCCTGGAGCCACTCGGGGGGACTGTTTTTT	CAWSHSGGLFF
once	TRBD1	TRBV18	TRBJ2-7	TGTGCCAGCTCACCCGGACAGGATATCTCCTACGAGCAGTACTTC	CASSPGQDISYEQYF
NA	TRBD2	TRBV28	TRBJ2-1	TGTGCCAGCTGCCAAGCGGGAGGGGGCAATGAGCAGTTCTTC	CASCQAGGGNEQFF
NA	NA	TRBV25-1	TRBJ2-5	TGTGCCAGCAGTGATTCGGGGAGGTCGGGAGAGACCCAGTACTTC	CASSDSGRSGETQYF
NA	NA	TRBV7-9	TRBJ1-5	TGTGCCAGCAGCTCCCTTTGGGCAGAGAATAGCAATCAGCCCCAGCATTTT	CASSSLWAENSNQPQHF
few	NA	TRBV7-2	TRBJ1-1	TGTGCCAGCAGCCCACAGGGTTGGACTGAAGCTTTCTTT	CASSPQGWTEAFF
NA	NA	TRBV10-3	TRBJ2-2	TGTGCCTCCCAGAGGGAATCAGGGGAGCTGTTTTTT	CASQRESGELFF
few	TRBD2	TRBV7-2	TRBJ2-2	TGTGCCAGCAGCTTTAGCGGGAGTTGGACCGGGGAGCTGTTTTTT	CASSFSGSWTGELFF
NA	NA	TRBV9	TRBJ2-1	TGTGCCAGCAGCGGTTCCCCCAGATACAATGAGCAGTTCTTC	CASSGSPRYNEQFF
NA	TRBD2	TRBV14	TRBJ2-2	TGTGCCAGCAGCCAAGGACGACTAGCAAACACCGGGGAGCTGTTTTTT	CASSQGRLANTGELFF
NA	NA	TRBV5-1	TRBJ2-1	TGCGCCAGCAGCTCACAGGGCGATGAGCAGTTCTTC	CASSSQGDEQFF
few	TRBD2	TRBV4-1	TRBJ2-3	TGCGCCAGCAGCCAAGATAGAGCGGGAGTTGGTACGCAGTATTTT	CASSQDRAGVGTQYF
once	TRBD1	TRBV29-1	TRBJ2-7	TGCAGCGCCCGGGACAGCAGTACCTACGAGCAGTACTTC	CSARDSSTYEQYF
NA	NA	TRBV29-1	TRBJ2-6	TGCAGCGTTGGGACAGCTTTCACTGGGGCCAACGTCCTGACTTTC	CSVGTAFTGANVLTF
NA	NA	TRBV21-1	TRBJ2-5	TGTGCCAGCAGCAAAACGTCTAGCGGGGCTTACCAAGAGACCCAGTACTTC	CASSKTSSGAYQETQYF
NA	TRBD1	TRBV5-1	TRBJ1-5	TGCGCCAGCAGCTTGACAGGGGCTAGCAATCAGCCCCAGCATTTT	CASSLTGASNQPQHF
NA	TRBD1	TRBV29-1	TRBJ1-1	TGCAGCGTTGATTGGGCAGGGGGTGCGACTGAAGCTTTCTTT	CSVDWAGGATEAFF
NA	TRBD2	TRBV19	TRBJ2-3	TGTGCCAGTAGTAAAAATCAAGCGGGAGACGTAGGTACGCAGTATTTT	CASSKNQAGDVGTQYF
NA	NA	TRBV5-5	TRBJ1-6	TGTGCCAGCAGCTTGGGCAGGGCGGGGTCACCCCTCCACTTT	CASSLGRAGSPLHF
NA	TRBD1	TRBV28	TRBJ1-2	TGTGCCAGCAGTAGACAGGGGGCTGACGGAAATGGCTACACCTTC	CASSRQGADGNGYTF